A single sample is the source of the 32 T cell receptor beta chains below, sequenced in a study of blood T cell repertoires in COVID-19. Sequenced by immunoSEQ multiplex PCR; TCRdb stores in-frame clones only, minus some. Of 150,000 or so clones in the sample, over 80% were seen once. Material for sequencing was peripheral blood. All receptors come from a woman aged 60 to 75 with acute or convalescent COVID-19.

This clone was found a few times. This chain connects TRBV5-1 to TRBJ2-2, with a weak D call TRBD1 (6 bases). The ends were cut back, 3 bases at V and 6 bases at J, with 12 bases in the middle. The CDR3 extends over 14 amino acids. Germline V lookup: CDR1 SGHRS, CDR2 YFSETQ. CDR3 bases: TGCGCCAGCAGCTACACAGGGAATCCCGGGGAGCTGTTTTTT. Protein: CASSYTGNPGELFF. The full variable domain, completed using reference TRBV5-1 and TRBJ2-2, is KAGVTQTPRYLIKTRGQQVTLSCSPISGHRSVSWYQQTPGQGLQFLFEYFSETQRNKGNFPGRFSGRQFSNSRSEMNVSTLELGDSALYLCASSYTGNPGELFFGEGSRLTVL.

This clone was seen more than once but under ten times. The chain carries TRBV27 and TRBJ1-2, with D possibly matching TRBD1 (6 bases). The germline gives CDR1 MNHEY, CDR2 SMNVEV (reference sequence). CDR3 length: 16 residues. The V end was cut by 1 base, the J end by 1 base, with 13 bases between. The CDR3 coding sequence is TGTGCCAGCAGTTTATGGAGGGGGGACTATAACTATGGCTACACCTTC. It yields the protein CASSLWRGDYNYGYTF.

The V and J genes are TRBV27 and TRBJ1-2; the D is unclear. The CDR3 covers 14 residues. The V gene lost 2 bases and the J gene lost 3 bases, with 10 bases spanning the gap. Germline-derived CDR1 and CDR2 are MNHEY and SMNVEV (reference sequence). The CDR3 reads CASSLGGNHYGYTF. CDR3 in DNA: TGTGCCAGCAGTTTAGGAGGGAACCACTATGGCTACACCTTC.

CDR3 DNA sequence: TGTGCCAGCAGCTCCCAACCACTTACGGACACTGAAGCTTTCTTT. This sequence encodes CASSSQPLTDTEAFF. The chain is built from TRBV7-2 and TRBJ1-1; no clear D. The V end lost 4 bases, the J end lost 3 bases, and 15 bases lay between the germline ends. From germline, CDR1 is SGHTA and CDR2 FQGNSA. This CDR3 is 15 amino acids long.

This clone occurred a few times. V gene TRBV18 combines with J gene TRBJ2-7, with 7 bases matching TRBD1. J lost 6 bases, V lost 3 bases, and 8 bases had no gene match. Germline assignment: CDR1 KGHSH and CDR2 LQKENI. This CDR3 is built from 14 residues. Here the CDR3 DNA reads TGTGCCAGCTCACCGTCAGGGGGATCTTCCGAGCAGTACTTC. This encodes CASSPSGGSSEQYF. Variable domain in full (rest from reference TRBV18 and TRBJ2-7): NAGVMQNPRHLVRRRGQEARLRCSPMKGHSHVYWYRQLPEEGLKFMVYLQKENIIDESGMPKERFSAEFPKEGPSILRIQQVVRGDSAAYFCASSPSGGSSEQYFGPGTRLTVT.

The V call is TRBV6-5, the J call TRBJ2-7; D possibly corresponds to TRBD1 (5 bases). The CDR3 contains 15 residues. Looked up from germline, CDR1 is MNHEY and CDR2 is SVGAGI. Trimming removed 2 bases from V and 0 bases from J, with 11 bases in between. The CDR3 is CASSYEDTGSYEQYF. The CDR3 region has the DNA TGTGCCAGCAGTTACGAGGACACCGGCTCCTACGAGCAGTACTTC.

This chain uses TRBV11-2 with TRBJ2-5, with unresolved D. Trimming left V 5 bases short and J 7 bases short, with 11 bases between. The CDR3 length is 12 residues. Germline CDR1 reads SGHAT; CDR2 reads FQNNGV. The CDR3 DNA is TGTGCCAGCAGCGGGCCTCCCTGGACCCAGTACTTC. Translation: CASSGPPWTQYF.

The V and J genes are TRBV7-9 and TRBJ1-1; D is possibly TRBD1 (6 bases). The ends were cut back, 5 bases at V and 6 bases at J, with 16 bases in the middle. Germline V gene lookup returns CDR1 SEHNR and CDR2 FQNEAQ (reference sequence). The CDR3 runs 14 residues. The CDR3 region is CASSKGGYQPEAFF. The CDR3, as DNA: TGTGCCAGCAGCAAGGGGGGGTACCAACCTGAAGCTTTCTTT.

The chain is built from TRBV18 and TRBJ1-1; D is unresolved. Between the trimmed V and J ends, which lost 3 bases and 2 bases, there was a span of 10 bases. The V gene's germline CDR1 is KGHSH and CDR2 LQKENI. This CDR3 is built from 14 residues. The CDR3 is CASSPLEINTEAFF. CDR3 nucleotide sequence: TGTGCCAGCTCACCGCTCGAGATTAACACTGAAGCTTTCTTT.

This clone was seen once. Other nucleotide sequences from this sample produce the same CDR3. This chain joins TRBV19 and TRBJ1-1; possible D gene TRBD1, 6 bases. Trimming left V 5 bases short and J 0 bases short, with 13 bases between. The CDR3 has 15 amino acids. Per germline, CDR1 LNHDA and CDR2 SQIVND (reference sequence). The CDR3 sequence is CASSPPGVLNTEAFF. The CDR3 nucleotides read TGTGCCAGTAGTCCCCCAGGGGTCTTGAACACTGAAGCTTTCTTT.

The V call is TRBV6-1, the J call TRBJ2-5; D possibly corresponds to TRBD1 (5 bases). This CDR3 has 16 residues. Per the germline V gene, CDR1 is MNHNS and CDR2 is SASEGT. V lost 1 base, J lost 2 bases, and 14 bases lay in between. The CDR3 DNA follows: TGTGCCAGCAGTGAAGTGTGGCAGCAGGGACAAGAGACCCAGTACTTC. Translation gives CASSEVWQQGQETQYF.

CDR3 protein: CASNYGMTYEQYF. The CDR3 region has the DNA TGTGCCTCAAATTACGGGATGACCTACGAGCAGTACTTC. The chain carries TRBV28 and TRBJ2-7, with D possibly being TRBD2 (5 bases). CDR3 length: 13 amino acids. Germline V gene lookup returns CDR1 MDHEN and CDR2 SYDVKM. V dropped 11 bases and J dropped 2 bases, with 16 bases sitting between them.

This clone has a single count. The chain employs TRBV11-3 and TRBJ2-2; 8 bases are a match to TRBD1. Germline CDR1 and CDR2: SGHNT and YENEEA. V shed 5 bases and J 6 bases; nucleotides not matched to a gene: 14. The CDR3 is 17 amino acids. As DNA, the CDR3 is TGTGCCAGCAGCCAAGGCGGGACAGGCCTAACATCCGGGGAGCTGTTTTTT. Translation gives CASSQGGTGLTSGELFF. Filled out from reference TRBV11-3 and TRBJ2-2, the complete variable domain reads EAGVVQSPRYKIIEKKQPVAFWCNPISGHNTLYWYLQNLGQGPELLIRYENEEAVDDSQLPKDRFSAERLKGVDSTLKIQPAELGDSAVYLCASSQGGTGLTSGELFFGEGSRLTVL.

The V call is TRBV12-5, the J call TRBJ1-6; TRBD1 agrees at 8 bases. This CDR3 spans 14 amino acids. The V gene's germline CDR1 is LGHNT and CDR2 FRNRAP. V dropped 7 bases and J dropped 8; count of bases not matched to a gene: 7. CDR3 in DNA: TGTGCTAGTGCCGAGACAGGGGTCCATTCACCCCTCCACTTT. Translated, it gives CASAETGVHSPLHF.

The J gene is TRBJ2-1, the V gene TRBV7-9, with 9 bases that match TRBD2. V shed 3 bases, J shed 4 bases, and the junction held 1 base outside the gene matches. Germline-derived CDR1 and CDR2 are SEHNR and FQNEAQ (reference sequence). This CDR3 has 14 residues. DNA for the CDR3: TGTGCCAGCAGCTTTAGCGGGGGATACAATGAGCAGTTCTTC. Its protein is CASSFSGGYNEQFF.

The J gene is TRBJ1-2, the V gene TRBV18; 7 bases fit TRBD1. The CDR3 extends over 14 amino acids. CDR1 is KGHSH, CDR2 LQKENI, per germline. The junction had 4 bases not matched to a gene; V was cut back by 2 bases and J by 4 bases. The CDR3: CASSPTRTGYGYTF. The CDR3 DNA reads TGTGCCAGCTCACCAACCCGGACAGGCTATGGCTACACCTTC.

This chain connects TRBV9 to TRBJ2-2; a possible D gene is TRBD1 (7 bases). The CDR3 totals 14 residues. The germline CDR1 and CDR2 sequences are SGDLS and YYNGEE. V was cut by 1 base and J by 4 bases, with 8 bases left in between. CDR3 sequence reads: CASSVQGGTGELFF. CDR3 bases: TGTGCCAGCAGCGTACAGGGGGGCACCGGGGAGCTGTTTTTT.

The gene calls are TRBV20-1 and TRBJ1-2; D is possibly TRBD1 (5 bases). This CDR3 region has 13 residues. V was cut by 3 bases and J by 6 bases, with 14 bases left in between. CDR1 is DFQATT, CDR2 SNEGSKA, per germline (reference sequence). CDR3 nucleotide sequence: TGCAGTGCTAGTGGGGGGAGGGTTCATGGCTACACCTTC. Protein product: CSASGGRVHGYTF.

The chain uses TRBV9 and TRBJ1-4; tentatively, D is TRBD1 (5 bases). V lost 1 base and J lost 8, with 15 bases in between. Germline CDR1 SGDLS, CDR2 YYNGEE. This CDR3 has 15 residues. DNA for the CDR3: TGTGCCAGCAGCGTACGCGGCAGGTCAGGGGAAAAACTGTTTTTT. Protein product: CASSVRGRSGEKLFF. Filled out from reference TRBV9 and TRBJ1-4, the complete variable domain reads DSGVTQTPKHLITATGQRVTLRCSPRSGDLSVYWYQQSLDQGLQFLIQYYNGEERAKGNILERFSAQQFPDLHSELNLSSLELGDSALYFCASSVRGRSGEKLFFGSGTQLSVL.

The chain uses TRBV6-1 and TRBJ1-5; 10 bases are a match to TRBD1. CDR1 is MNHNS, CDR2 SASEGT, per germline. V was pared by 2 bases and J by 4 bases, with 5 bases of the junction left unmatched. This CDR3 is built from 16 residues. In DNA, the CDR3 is TGTGCCAGCAGTGAATTGGGGACAGGGGAGAATCAGCCCCAGCATTTT. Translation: CASSELGTGENQPQHF.

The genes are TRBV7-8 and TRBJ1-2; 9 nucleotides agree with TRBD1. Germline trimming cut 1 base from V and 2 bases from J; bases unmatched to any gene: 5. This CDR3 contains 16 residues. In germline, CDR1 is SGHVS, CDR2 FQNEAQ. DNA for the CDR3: TGTGCCAGCAGCTTAGGTCAGGACAGGGGAAACTATGGCTACACCTTC. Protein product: CASSLGQDRGNYGYTF.

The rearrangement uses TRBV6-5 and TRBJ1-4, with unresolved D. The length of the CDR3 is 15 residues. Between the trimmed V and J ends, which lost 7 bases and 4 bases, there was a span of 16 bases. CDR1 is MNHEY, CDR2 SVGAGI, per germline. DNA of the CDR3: TGTGCCAGCAAAACACTCGCCGGGGTTAATGAAAAACTGTTTTTT. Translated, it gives CASKTLAGVNEKLFF.

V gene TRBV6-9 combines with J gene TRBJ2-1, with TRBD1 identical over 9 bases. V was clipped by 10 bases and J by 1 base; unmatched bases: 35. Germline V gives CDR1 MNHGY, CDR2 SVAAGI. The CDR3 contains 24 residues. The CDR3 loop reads CATQRIRDRDPAAPGQGSYNEQFF. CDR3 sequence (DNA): TGTGCCACCCAACGTATCCGGGACAGGGATCCGGCGGCACCGGGACAGGGATCCTACAATGAGCAGTTCTTC.

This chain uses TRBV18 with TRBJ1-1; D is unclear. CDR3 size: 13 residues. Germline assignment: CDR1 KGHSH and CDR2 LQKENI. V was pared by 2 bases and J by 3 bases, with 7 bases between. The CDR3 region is CASSPTGYTEAFF. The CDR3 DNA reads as TGTGCCAGCTCACCAACCGGGTACACTGAAGCTTTCTTT.

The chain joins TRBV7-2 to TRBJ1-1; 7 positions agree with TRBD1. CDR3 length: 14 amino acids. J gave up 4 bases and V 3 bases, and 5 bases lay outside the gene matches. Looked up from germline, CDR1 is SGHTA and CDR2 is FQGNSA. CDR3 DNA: TGTGCCAGCAGCTTCAAATCAGGGGGCACTGAAGCTTTCTTT. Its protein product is CASSFKSGGTEAFF.

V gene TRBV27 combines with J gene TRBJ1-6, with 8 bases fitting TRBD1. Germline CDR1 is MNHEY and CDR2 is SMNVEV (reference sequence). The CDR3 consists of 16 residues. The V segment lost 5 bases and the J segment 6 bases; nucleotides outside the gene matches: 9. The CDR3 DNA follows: TGTGCCAGCAGTCCCCGCTCGACAGGGGCTAATTCACCCCTCCACTTT. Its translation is CASSPRSTGANSPLHF.

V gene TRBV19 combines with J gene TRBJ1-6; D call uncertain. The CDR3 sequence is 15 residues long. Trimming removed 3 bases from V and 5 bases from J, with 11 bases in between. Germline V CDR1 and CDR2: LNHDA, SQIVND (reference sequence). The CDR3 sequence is CASSMAERNNSPLHF. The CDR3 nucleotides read TGTGCCAGTAGTATGGCGGAGAGAAATAATTCACCCCTCCACTTT.

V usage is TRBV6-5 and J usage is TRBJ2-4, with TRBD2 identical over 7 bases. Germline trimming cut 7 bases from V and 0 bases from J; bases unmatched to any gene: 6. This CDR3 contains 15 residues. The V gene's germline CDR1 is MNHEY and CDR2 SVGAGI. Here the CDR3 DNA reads TGTGCCAGCACCCCACCGGGGGGAGCCAAAAACATTCAGTACTTC. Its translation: CASTPPGGAKNIQYF.

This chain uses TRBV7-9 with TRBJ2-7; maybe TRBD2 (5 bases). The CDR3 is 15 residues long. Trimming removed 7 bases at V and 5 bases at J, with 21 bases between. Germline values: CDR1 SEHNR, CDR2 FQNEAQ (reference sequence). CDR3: CASTHRDGPSHEQYF. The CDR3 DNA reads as TGTGCCAGCACCCACCGGGATGGGCCTTCCCACGAGCAGTACTTC.

CDR3 sequence reads: CASSSPRGQTNSPLHF. CDR3 bases: TGTGCCAGCAGCTCCCCAAGGGGGCAGACAAATTCACCCCTCCACTTT. The chain joins TRBV9 to TRBJ1-6, with 7 bases fitting TRBD1. The germline V gene encodes CDR1 SGDLS and CDR2 YYNGEE. Trimming cost V 4 bases and J 7 bases; bases outside gene matches: 11. The CDR3 covers 16 residues.

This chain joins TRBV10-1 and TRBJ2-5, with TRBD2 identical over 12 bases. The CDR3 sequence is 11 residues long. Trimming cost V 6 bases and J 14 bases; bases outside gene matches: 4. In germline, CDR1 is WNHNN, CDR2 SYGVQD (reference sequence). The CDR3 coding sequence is TGCGCCAGCAGACTAGCGGGGGGCCGATACTTC. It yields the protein CASRLAGGRYF.

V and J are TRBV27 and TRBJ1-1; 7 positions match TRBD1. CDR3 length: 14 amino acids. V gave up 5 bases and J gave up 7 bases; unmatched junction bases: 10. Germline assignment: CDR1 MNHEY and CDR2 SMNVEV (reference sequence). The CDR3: CASSTLTGINEAFF. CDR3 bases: TGTGCCAGCAGTACCCTGACAGGGATAAATGAAGCTTTCTTT.